This TCR beta chain was retrieved from a study of shared clonotypes between healthy human individuals. Generated by immunoSEQ multiplex PCR, the TCRdb table keeps only in-frame clones and is missing some. The repertoire consists of under 600,000 clones, with 90% to 96% occurring once and the leading ten covering 0.05% to 0.08%. The CDR3 consists of 14 residues. After removal of 6 bases from V and 3 bases from J, the junction contained 3 bases not matched to a gene. Germline V CDR1 and CDR2: SGHTA, FQGNSA. The sequenced sample was naive CD4+ T cells sorted from blood. As for subset: CD45RA+ positively selected. The chain couples TRBV7-2 to TRBJ2-7; TRBD2 matches 12 bases. The clonotype originates from a woman aged 30 to 39 in good health. CDR3 residues: CASRQTSGSYEQYF. The CDR3 DNA sequence: TGTGCCAGCAGACAGACTAGCGGGAGCTACGAGCAGTACTTC.